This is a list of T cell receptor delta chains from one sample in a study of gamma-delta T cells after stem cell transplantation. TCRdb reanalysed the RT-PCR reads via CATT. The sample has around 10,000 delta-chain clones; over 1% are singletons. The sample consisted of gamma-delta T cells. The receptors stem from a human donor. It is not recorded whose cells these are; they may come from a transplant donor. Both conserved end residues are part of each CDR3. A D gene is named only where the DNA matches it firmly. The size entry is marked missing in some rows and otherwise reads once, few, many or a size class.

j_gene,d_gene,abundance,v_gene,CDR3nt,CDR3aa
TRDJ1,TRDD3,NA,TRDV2,TGTGCCTGTGACCAGATCCTGGGGGATACCGATAAACTCATCTTT,CACDQILGDTDKLIF
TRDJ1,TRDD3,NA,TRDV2,TGTGCCTGTGACACCGTACCCACTGGGGATACGCGCGAAGGGAGTGATAAACTCATCTTT,CACDTVPTGDTREGSDKLIF
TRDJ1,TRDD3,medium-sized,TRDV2,TGTGCCTGTGACTTCGTACTGGGGGATACAGGAGCAGATAAACTCATCTTT,CACDFVLGDTGADKLIF
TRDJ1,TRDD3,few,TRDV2,TGTGCCTGTGACGCCCTGGGGGATACAAGGCCAGGTGTGGCCGATAAACTCATCTTT,CACDALGDTRPGVADKLIF
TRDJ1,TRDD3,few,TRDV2,TGTGCCTGTGACGCCGTACTGGGGAACTCTTACACCGATAAACTCATCTTT,CACDAVLGNSYTDKLIF
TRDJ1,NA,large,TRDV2,TGTGCCTGTGACGACGTACTGGGCCGCACCGGCCGATACACCGATAAACTCATCTTT,CACDDVLGRTGRYTDKLIF
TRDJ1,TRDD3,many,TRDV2,TGTGCCTGTGACGGCATACTGGGGGATACCCGCCCCGATAAACTCATCTTT,CACDGILGDTRPDKLIF
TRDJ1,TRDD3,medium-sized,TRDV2,TGTGCCTGTGATAGACTGGGGGATACGGTGGGGGACACCGATAAACTCATCTTT,CACDRLGDTVGDTDKLIF
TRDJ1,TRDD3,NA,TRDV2,TGTGCCTGTGATCCCGTACTGGGGGATTCTGGGGGCGATAAACTCATCTTT,CACDPVLGDSGGDKLIF
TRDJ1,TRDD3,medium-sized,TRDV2,TGTGCCTGTGACTCCGTACTGGGGGATACGCTGACGTACACCGATAAACTCATCTTT,CACDSVLGDTLTYTDKLIF
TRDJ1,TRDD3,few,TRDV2,TGTGCCTGTGACTCCCTCTCCCATAGCGGGGATACCACCGATAAACTCATCTTT,CACDSLSHSGDTTDKLIF
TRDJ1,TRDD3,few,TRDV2,TGTGCCTGTGAACCCCTACTGGGGGAGTCGAACACCGATAAACTCATCTTT,CACEPLLGESNTDKLIF
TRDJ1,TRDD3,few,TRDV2,TGTGCCTGTGACACCGTTCAACTGGGGGATACCTACACCGATAAACTCATCTTT,CACDTVQLGDTYTDKLIF
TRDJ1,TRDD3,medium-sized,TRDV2,TGTGCCTGTGACACCGTTTCCAGAGTGGGGGATCGGCCCGATAAACTCATCTTT,CACDTVSRVGDRPDKLIF
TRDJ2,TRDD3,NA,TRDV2,TGTGCCTGTGGCGTAGTACTGGGGGATACAAAGACAGCACAACTCTTCTTT,CACGVVLGDTKTAQLFF
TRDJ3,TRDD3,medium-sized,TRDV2,TGTGCCTGTGACCCCGTGGAATCTGAACTGGGGGGACACTCCTGGGACACCCGACAGATGTTTTTC,CACDPVESELGGHSWDTRQMFF
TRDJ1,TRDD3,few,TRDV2,TGTGCCTGTGACATTATGGGGGATACAAGGCCAGGTGTGGCCGATAAACTCATCTTT,CACDIMGDTRPGVADKLIF
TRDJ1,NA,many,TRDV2,TGTGCCTGTGACACCATGGGTCTGAGGGGACCTCATTCCACCGATAAACTCATCTTT,CACDTMGLRGPHSTDKLIF
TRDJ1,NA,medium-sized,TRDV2,TGTGCCTGTGACACCGTCCTACGCACCCTGGGGACCTCGTCCGATAAACTCATCTTT,CACDTVLRTLGTSSDKLIF
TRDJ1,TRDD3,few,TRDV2,TGTGCCTGTGACACGCTGGGGGATGGACAGAAGACCGTAACCGATAAACTCATCTTT,CACDTLGDGQKTVTDKLIF
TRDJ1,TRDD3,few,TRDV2,TGTGCCTGTGACTCCATACTGGGGGATACCGATAAACTCATCTTT,CACDSILGDTDKLIF
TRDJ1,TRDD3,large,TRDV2,TGTGCCTGTGACACGGTAGGGGGACTGGGGGGTGATTACACCGATAAACTCATCTTT,CACDTVGGLGGDYTDKLIF
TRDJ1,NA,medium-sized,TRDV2,TGTGCCTGTGACCAAGTTCAGGGTCCCGATAAACTCATCTTT,CACDQVQGPDKLIF
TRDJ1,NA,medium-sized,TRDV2,TGTGCCTGTGACCCGTTAAGCCTTCGGGGGGAAGACACCGATAAACTCATCTTT,CACDPLSLRGEDTDKLIF
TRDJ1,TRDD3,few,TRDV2,TGTGCCTGTGACAAGATTCTACTGGGGGATACAAACGAAGACGATAAACTCATCTTT,CACDKILLGDTNEDDKLIF
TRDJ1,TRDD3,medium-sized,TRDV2,TGTGCCTGTGACACCCTCTCTCCCCCTACGCCTGGGGGGTCCCTCACCGATAAACTCATCTTT,CACDTLSPPTPGGSLTDKLIF